Listed below are T cell receptor beta chains from one sample, sequenced in a study of blood T cell repertoires in COVID-19. Sequenced by immunoSEQ multiplex PCR; TCRdb stores in-frame clones only, minus some. The sample includes a few hundred thousand clones, around 90% seen only once; the top ten take about 2%. The sample taken for sequencing was peripheral blood. The receptors shown here come from a man younger than 35 with active or convalescent COVID-19. CDR3s include the opening cysteine and the closing phenylalanine or tryptophan. D genes are given only for firm matches. Only some rows state a clone size, as once, few, many or a class for expanded clones.

d_gene	v_gene	abundance	j_gene	CDR3nt	CDR3aa
TRBD1	TRBV28	NA	TRBJ1-1	TGTGCCAGCAGGACTTTCCGACAGGGGGCCTACACTGAAGCTTTCTTT	CASRTFRQGAYTEAFF
TRBD1	TRBV18	NA	TRBJ2-3	TGTGCCAGCTCACCGCGGGACAGGGAGTGGACAGATACGCAGTATTTT	CASSPRDREWTDTQYF
NA	TRBV12-3/TRBV12-4	NA	TRBJ1-2	TGTGCCAGCAGTCCAGGGTTTAACTATGGCTACACCTTC	CASSPGFNYGYTF
TRBD1	TRBV5-1	NA	TRBJ1-1	TGCGCCAGCATGGGGGACAGGGGACAGAACACTGAAGCTTTCTTT	CASMGDRGQNTEAFF
NA	TRBV9	NA	TRBJ1-2	TGTGCCAGCAGCGTATTCGAGGGCTATGGCTACACCTTC	CASSVFEGYGYTF
NA	TRBV7-6	NA	TRBJ2-5	TGTGCCAGCAGCTTAAACAGGAACCAGTTTCAGACCCAGTACTTC	CASSLNRNQFQTQYF
NA	TRBV5-5	few	TRBJ1-4	TGTGCCAGCAGCTTGGAAGGGACACCGGGGGAAAAACTGTTTTTT	CASSLEGTPGEKLFF
NA	TRBV28	NA	TRBJ2-7	TGTGCCAGCAGTAAGATGACCGCCTCGGGCGAGCAGTACTTC	CASSKMTASGEQYF
NA	TRBV2	NA	TRBJ2-7	TGTGCCAGCAAAGGAATCTCCGGGACCTACGAGCAGTACTTC	CASKGISGTYEQYF
TRBD2	TRBV28	NA	TRBJ2-5	TGTGCCAGCAGTCCGGGAGGTGGTCAAGAGACCCAGTACTTC	CASSPGGGQETQYF
NA	TRBV10-3	NA	TRBJ2-7	TGTGCCATCGGGAAGACAGCTGGACCCTACGAGCAGTACTTC	CAIGKTAGPYEQYF
NA	TRBV19	NA	TRBJ1-2	TGTGCCAGTAGTAAAAAAATTTCAGGGTTTCGAGGCTACACCTTC	CASSKKISGFRGYTF
NA	TRBV7-9	NA	TRBJ2-5	TGTGCCAGCCGGAGACGGAACCAAGAGACCCAGTACTTC	CASRRRNQETQYF
NA	TRBV5-1	NA	TRBJ1-4	TGCGCCAGCAGCTTGGTGGCGGCAACTAATGAAAAACTGTTTTTT	CASSLVAATNEKLFF
TRBD2	TRBV5-4	NA	TRBJ2-2	TGTGCCAGCAGATCTTCTGGCGGGAGGGGGGGGACCGGGGAGCTGTTTTTT	CASRSSGGRGGTGELFF
NA	TRBV7-3	NA	TRBJ2-2	TGTGCCAGCAGTCTAACCGGGACTCAGAACACCGGGGAGCTGTTTTTT	CASSLTGTQNTGELFF
TRBD1	TRBV4-1	few	TRBJ1-1	TGCGCCAGCAGCCAACTCCTGGACAGGGGCGCGATGAACACTGAAGCTTTCTTT	CASSQLLDRGAMNTEAFF
TRBD1	TRBV27	NA	TRBJ1-2	TGTGCCAGCAGATTTCTGGGACAGCCATTTTATGGCTACACCTTC	CASRFLGQPFYGYTF
TRBD2	TRBV5-1	NA	TRBJ2-1	TGCGCCAGCAGTTATAGCGGGAGAACGGGGTCCTACAATGAGCAGTTCTTC	CASSYSGRTGSYNEQFF
NA	TRBV7-9	NA	TRBJ2-1	TGTGCCAGCAGCTTACCCTCGTCCTCCTACAATGAGCAGTTCTTC	CASSLPSSSYNEQFF
NA	TRBV13	NA	TRBJ1-1	TGTGCCAGCAGACAAAAAGGGGGTTTTAACACTGAAGCTTTCTTT	CASRQKGGFNTEAFF
TRBD2	TRBV7-2	NA	TRBJ2-3	TGTGCCAGCAGCTTAAGGGCCTCTAGCGGGCCCACAGATACGCAGTATTTT	CASSLRASSGPTDTQYF
NA	TRBV12-3/TRBV12-4	NA	TRBJ1-3	TGTGCCAGCAGTTTAGGGCCTGGAAACACCATATATTTT	CASSLGPGNTIYF
NA	TRBV29-1	NA	TRBJ1-1	TGCAGCGTTGAACAGGGATCGGTGACTGAAGCTTTCTTT	CSVEQGSVTEAFF